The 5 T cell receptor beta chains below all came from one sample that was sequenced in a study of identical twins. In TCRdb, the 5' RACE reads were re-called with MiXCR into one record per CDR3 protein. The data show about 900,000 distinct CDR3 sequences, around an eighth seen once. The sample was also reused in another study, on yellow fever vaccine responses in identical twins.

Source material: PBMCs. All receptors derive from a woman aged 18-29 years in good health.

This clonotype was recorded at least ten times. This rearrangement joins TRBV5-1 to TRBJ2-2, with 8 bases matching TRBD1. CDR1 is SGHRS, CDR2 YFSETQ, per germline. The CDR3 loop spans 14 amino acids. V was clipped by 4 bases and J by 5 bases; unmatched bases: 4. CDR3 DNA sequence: TGCGCCAGCAGCGGACGGACAGGGACCGGGGAGCTGTTTTTT. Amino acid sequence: CASSGRTGTGELFF.

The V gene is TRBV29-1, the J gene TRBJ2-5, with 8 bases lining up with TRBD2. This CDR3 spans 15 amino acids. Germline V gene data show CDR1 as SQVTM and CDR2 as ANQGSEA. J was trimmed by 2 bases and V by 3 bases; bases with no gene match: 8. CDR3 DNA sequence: TGCAGCGTTGATAGGCGGGGGGATCAACAAGAGACCCAGTACTTC. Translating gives CSVDRRGDQQETQYF. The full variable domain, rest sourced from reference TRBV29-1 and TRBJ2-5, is SAVISQKPSRDICQRGTSLTIQCQVDSQVTMMFWYRQQPGQSLTLIATANQGSEATYESGFVIDKFPISRPNLTFSTLTVSNMSPEDSSIYLCSVDRRGDQQETQYFGPGTRLLVL.

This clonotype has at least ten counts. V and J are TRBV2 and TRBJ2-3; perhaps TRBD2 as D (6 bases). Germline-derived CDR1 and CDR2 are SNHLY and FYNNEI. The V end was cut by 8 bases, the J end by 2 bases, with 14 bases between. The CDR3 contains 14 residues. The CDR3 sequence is CASSATRNTDTQYF. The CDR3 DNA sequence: TGTGCCAGCTCGGCGACTAGGAACACAGATACGCAGTATTTT.

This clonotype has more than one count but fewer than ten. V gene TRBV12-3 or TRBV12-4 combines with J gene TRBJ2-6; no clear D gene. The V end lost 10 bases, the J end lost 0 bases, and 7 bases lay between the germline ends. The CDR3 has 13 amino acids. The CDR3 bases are TGTGCCACCATACACTCTGGGGCCAACGTCCTGACTTTC. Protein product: CATIHSGANVLTF.

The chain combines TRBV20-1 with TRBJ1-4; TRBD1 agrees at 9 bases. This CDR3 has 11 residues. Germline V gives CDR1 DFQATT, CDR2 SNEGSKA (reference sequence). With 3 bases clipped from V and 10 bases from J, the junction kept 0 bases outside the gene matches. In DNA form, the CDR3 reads TGCAGTGCTAGGGACAGGGGAAAACTGTTTTTT. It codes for CSARDRGKLFF.